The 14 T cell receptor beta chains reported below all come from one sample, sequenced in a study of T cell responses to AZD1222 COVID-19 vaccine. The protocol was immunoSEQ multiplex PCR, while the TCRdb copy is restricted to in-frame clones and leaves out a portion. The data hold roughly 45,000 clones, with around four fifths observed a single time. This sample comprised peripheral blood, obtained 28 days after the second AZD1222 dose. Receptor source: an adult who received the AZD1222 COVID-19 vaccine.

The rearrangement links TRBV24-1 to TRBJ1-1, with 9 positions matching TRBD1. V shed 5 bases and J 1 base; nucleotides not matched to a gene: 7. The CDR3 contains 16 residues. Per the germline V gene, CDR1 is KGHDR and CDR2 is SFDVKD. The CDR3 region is CATSAPPGQGNTEAFF. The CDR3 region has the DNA TGTGCCACCAGTGCCCCACCGGGACAGGGGAACACTGAAGCTTTCTTT.

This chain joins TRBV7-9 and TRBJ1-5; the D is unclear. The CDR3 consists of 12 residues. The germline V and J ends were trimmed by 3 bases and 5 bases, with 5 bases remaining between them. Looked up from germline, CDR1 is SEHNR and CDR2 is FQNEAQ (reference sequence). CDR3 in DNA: TGTGCCAGCAGCTTCGAGCATCAGCCCCAGCATTTT. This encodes CASSFEHQPQHF.

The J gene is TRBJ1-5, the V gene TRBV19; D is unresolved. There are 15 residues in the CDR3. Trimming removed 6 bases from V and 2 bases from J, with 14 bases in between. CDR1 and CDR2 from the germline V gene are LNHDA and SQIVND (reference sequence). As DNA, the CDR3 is TGTGCCAGTAGGGACGGGGTGGTGGGCAATCAGCCCCAGCATTTT. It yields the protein CASRDGVVGNQPQHF. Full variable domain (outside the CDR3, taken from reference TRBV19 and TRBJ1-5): DGGITQSPKYLFRKEGQNVTLSCEQNLNHDAMYWYRQDPGQGLRLIYYSQIVNDFQKGDIAEGYSVSREKKESFPLTVTSAQKNPTAFYLCASRDGVVGNQPQHFGDGTRLSIL.

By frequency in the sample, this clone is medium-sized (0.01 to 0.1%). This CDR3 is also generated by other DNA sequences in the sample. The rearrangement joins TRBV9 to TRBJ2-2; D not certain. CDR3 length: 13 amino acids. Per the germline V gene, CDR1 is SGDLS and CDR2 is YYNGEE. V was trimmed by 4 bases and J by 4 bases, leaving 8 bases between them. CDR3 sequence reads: CASSPSITGELFF. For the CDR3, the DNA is TGTGCCAGCAGCCCTAGTATCACCGGGGAGCTGTTTTTT.

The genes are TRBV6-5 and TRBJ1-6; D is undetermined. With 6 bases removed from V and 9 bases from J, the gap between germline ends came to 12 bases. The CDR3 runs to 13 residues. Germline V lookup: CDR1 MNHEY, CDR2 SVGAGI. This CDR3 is CASSRPQPSPLHF. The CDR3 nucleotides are TGTGCCAGCAGCCGTCCCCAACCTTCACCCCTCCACTTT.

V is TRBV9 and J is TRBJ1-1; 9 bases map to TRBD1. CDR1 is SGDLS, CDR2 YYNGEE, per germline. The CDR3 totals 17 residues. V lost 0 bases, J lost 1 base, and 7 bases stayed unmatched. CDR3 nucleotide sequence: TGTGCCAGCAGCGTAGTGCGACCGACAGGGGGGAACACTGAAGCTTTCTTT. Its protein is CASSVVRPTGGNTEAFF.

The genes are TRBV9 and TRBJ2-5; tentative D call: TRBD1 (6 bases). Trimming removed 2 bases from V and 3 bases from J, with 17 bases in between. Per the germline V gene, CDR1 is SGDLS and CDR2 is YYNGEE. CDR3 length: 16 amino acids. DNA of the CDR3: TGTGCCAGCAGCGTTAACAGGGTCCGTGGGGAAGAGACCCAGTACTTC. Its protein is CASSVNRVRGEETQYF.

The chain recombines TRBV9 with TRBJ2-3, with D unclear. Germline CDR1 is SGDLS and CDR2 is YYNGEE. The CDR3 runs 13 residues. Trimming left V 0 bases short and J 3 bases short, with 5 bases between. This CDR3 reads CASSVALTDTQYF. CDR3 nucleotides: TGTGCCAGCAGCGTAGCCCTAACAGATACGCAGTATTTT.

CDR3 sequence: CASTRPGTREQFF. Here the CDR3 DNA reads TGCGCCAGCACCCGTCCAGGGACCAGGGAGCAGTTCTTC. The chain employs TRBV5-1 and TRBJ2-1; the D gene could be TRBD1 or TRBD2 (5 bases each). The CDR3 runs 13 residues. Trimming pared 6 bases from V and 10 bases from J, leaving 17 bases between. Germline V CDR1 and CDR2: SGHRS, YFSETQ. The complete variable domain, with remaining parts taken from reference TRBV5-1 and TRBJ2-1, reads KAGVTQTPRYLIKTRGQQVTLSCSPISGHRSVSWYQQTPGQGLQFLFEYFSETQRNKGNFPGRFSGRQFSNSRSEMNVSTLELGDSALYLCASTRPGTREQFFGPGTRLTVL.

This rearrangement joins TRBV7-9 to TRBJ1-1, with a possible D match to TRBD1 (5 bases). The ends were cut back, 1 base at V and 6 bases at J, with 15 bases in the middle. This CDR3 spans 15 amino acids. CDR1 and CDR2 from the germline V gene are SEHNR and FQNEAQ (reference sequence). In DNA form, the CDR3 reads TGTGCCAGCAGCTTAGGGGGCCCAGGATGGGCTGAAGCTTTCTTT. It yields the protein CASSLGGPGWAEAFF.

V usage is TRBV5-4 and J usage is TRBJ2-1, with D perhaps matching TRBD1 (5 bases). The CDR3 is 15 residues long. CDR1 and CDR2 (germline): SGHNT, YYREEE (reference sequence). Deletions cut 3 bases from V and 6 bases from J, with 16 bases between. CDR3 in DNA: TGTGCCAGCAGCTCTAAGCCCTTAGGGGCCAATGAGCAGTTCTTC. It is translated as CASSSKPLGANEQFF.

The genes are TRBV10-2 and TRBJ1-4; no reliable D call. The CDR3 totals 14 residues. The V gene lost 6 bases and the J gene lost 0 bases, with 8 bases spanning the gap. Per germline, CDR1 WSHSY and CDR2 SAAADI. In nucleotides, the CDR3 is TGCGCCAGCAGGGATTTTGCAACTAATGAAAAACTGTTTTTT. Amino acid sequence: CASRDFATNEKLFF.

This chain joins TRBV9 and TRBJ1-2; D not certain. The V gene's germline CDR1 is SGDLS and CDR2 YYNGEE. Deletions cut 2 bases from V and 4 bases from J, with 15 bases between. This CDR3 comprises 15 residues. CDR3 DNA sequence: TGTGCCAGCAGCGTCTTTGACCGGCAAGCCTATGGCTACACCTTC. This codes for CASSVFDRQAYGYTF.

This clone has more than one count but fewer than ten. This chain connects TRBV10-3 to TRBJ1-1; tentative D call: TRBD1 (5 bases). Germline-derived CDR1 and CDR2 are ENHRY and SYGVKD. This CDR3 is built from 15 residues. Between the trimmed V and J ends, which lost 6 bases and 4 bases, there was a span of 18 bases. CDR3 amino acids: CAIRDPQGVGTEAFF. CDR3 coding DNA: TGTGCCATCAGGGACCCGCAGGGAGTGGGCACTGAAGCTTTCTTT.